This is a list of T cell receptor beta chains from one sample in a study of T cell responses to AZD1222 COVID-19 vaccine. Profiling relied on immunoSEQ multiplex PCR, and the TCRdb table lists in-frame clones only, not all of them. Among about 110,000 clones listed, 81% were seen once. This specimen consisted of peripheral blood, obtained on day 0 of AZD1222 vaccination. Receptor source: an adult in good health. The CDR3 runs from the conserved cysteine through the conserved F or W. A D gene is named only where the DNA matches it firmly. Not every row has a clone size; where given, it reads once, few, many or a size class.

j_call d_call clone_size v_call cdr3_aa cdr3_nt
TRBJ1-2 NA NA TRBV19 CASSIGRANYGYTF TGTGCCAGTAGTATAGGGAGAGCTAACTATGGCTACACCTTC
TRBJ1-2 TRBD1 NA TRBV23-1 CAVTGTGGGYTF TGCGCCGTGACCGGGACAGGGGGCGGCTACACCTTC
TRBJ1-6 TRBD1 NA TRBV28 CASGAGQGVNSPLHF TGTGCCAGCGGGGCGGGACAGGGGGTCAATTCACCCCTCCACTTT
TRBJ1-2 NA NA TRBV7-8 CASSSYRTLSGGYTF TGTGCCAGCAGCTCATACAGGACTCTCAGTGGGGGCTACACCTTC
TRBJ2-1 TRBD2 NA TRBV5-6 CASRLRAGDRRNEQFF TGTGCCAGCAGACTGCGGGCGGGAGATCGTCGCAATGAGCAGTTCTTC
TRBJ2-2 TRBD1 NA TRBV4-1 CASSQDDRVNTGELFF TGCGCCAGCAGCCAGGATGACAGGGTGAACACCGGGGAGCTGTTTTTT
TRBJ1-2 NA NA TRBV5-8 CASSIGQPANYGYTF TGTGCCAGCAGCATAGGACAGCCTGCTAACTATGGCTACACCTTC
TRBJ2-1 NA NA TRBV9 CASSPGTSKVGFF TGTGCCAGCAGCCCCGGGACCTCCAAAGTCGGGTTCTTC
TRBJ2-2 NA once TRBV5-5 CASSRVEAGADTGELFF TGTGCCAGCAGCAGGGTGGAGGCAGGGGCGGACACCGGGGAGCTGTTTTTT
TRBJ1-2 NA NA TRBV5-1 CASSKDSYGYTF TGCGCCAGCAGCAAGGACAGCTATGGCTACACCTTC
TRBJ1-2 NA few TRBV6-5 CASSYSNPSGYGYTF TGTGCCAGCAGTTACTCTAACCCTTCGGGCTATGGCTACACCTTC
TRBJ2-3 TRBD2 NA TRBV7-3 CASSSGGSGGQSTQYF TGTGCCAGCAGCTCCGGAGGGAGCGGGGGGCAGTCTACGCAGTATTTT
TRBJ1-1 NA NA TRBV7-9 CASSPGGWTEAFF TGTGCCAGCAGCCCCGGGGGCTGGACTGAAGCTTTCTTT
TRBJ1-4 NA NA TRBV9 CASSDGGLGEKLFF TGTGCCAGCAGCGACGGGGGCCTAGGAGAAAAACTGTTTTTT
TRBJ2-1 NA NA TRBV12-3/TRBV12-4 CASSRGLLEQFF TGTGCCAGCAGCCGGGGACTGCTTGAGCAGTTCTTC
TRBJ1-1 NA NA TRBV28 CASTPSRGRYTEAFF TGTGCCAGCACCCCTAGTAGGGGCAGGTACACTGAAGCTTTCTTT
TRBJ2-7 TRBD2 few TRBV6-6 CASSPIWERENREQYF TGTGCCAGCAGCCCTATCTGGGAGCGGGAGAATCGCGAGCAGTACTTC
TRBJ2-3 TRBD2 NA TRBV2 CASSERGTGGRRTDTQYF TGTGCCAGCAGTGAGCGGGGGACGGGGGGGCGCCGCACAGATACGCAGTATTTT
TRBJ2-5 TRBD1 medium-sized TRBV6-2/TRBV6-3 CASSYSISRGQQETQYF TGTGCCAGCAGTTACTCGATCAGTCGGGGACAGCAAGAGACCCAGTACTTC
TRBJ1-2 NA NA TRBV28 CASSLSANYGYTF TGTGCCAGCAGTCTCTCCGCTAACTATGGCTACACCTTC
TRBJ2-1 NA NA TRBV5-1 CASSLVGQGYNEQFF TGCGCCAGCAGCTTGGTGGGACAAGGTTACAATGAGCAGTTCTTC
TRBJ2-5 TRBD1 NA TRBV3-1/TRBV3-2 CASSEGAWYQETQYF TGTGCCAGCTCCGAGGGGGCTTGGTACCAAGAGACCCAGTACTTC
TRBJ1-3 NA NA TRBV13 CASSLRGNTIYF TGTGCCAGCAGCTTAAGGGGAAACACCATATATTTT
TRBJ2-5 NA NA TRBV3-1/TRBV3-2 CASSQERGETQYF TGTGCCAGCAGCCAAGAAAGGGGAGAGACCCAGTACTTC
TRBJ1-6 NA NA TRBV14 CASSQVTNNSPLHF TGTGCCAGCAGCCAAGTGACTAATAATTCACCCCTCCACTTT
TRBJ2-2 TRBD1 few TRBV5-1 CASSLTGGYADTGELFF TGCGCCAGCAGCTTGACAGGGGGGTACGCGGACACCGGGGAGCTGTTTTTT
TRBJ2-7 TRBD1 NA TRBV7-2 CASSLASTGAAREQYF TGTGCCAGCAGCTTAGCTTCGACAGGGGCCGCACGCGAGCAGTACTTC
TRBJ1-1 NA NA TRBV5-6 CASSSSKTPLSTEAFF TGTGCCAGCAGCTCCTCAAAGACCCCACTGAGCACTGAAGCTTTCTTT
TRBJ2-1 TRBD2 NA TRBV3-1/TRBV3-2 CASSLSTLRSGGINEQFF TGTGCCAGCAGCCTCTCTACTTTGCGTAGCGGGGGAATCAATGAGCAGTTCTTC
TRBJ1-5 NA NA TRBV9 CASSARQTDQPQHF TGTGCCAGCAGCGCCAGACAAACGGACCAGCCCCAGCATTTT
TRBJ1-5 NA NA TRBV19 CASSKGTVEVEAQHF TGTGCCAGTAGTAAAGGGACGGTGGAGGTGGAAGCCCAGCATTTT
TRBJ1-2 TRBD1 NA TRBV7-8 CASSPAGGTRSKIYGYTF TGTGCCAGCAGCCCCGCAGGGGGCACGAGGTCAAAAATCTATGGCTACACCTTC
TRBJ1-2 NA NA TRBV7-2 CASSLGVRGGYTF TGTGCCAGCAGCTTAGGAGTCAGGGGTGGCTACACCTTC
TRBJ1-6 NA once TRBV18 CASSPGQVNSPLHF TGTGCCAGCTCGCCAGGACAAGTCAATTCACCCCTCCACTTT
TRBJ1-5 NA NA TRBV27 CASSLWARDIFSNQPQHF TGTGCCAGCAGTTTATGGGCCAGGGATATATTTAGTAATCAGCCCCAGCATTTT
TRBJ2-5 NA NA TRBV10-1 CASSASRVGTQYF TGCGCCAGCAGTGCCTCCAGGGTGGGGACCCAGTACTTC
TRBJ2-3 NA NA TRBV5-1 CASSAAGATDTQYF TGCGCCAGCAGCGCGGCGGGGGCCACAGATACGCAGTATTTT
TRBJ1-1 NA once TRBV7-2 CASSLAGRANTEAFF TGTGCCAGCAGCTTAGCGGGACGGGCGAACACTGAAGCTTTCTTT
TRBJ1-4 NA once TRBV18 CASSPRNNEKLFF TGTGCCAGCTCACCAAGAAATAATGAAAAACTGTTTTTT
TRBJ2-5 TRBD2 NA TRBV2 CASSDGLAGGETQYF TGTGCCAGCAGTGATGGCCTAGCGGGAGGAGAGACCCAGTACTTC
TRBJ1-5 NA NA TRBV6-5 CASSRANQPQHF TGTGCCAGCAGCAGGGCTAATCAGCCCCAGCATTTT